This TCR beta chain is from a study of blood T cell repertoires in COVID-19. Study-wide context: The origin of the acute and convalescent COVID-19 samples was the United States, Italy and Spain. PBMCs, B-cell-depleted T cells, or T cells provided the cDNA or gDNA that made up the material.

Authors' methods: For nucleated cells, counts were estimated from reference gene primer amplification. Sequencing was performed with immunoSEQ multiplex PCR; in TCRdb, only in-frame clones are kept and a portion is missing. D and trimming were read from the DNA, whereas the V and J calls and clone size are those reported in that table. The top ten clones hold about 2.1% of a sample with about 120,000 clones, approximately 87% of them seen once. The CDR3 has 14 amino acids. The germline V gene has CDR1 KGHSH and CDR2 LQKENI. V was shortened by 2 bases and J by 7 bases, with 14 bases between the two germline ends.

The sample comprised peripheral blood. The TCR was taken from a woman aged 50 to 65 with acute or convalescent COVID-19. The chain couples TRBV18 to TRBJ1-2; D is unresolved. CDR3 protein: CASSPTSGLFGYTF. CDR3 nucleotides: TGTGCCAGCTCACCAACCAGTGGCTTATTTGGCTACACCTTC.